This passage covers 28 T cell receptor beta chains from one sample sequenced in a study of blood T cell repertoires in COVID-19. The table came from immunoSEQ multiplex PCR; TCRdb's copy has only in-frame clones and leaves some out. The sample contains 150,000 or so clones, 81% of which appear only once. Sequencing input: PBMCs or T cells enriched from blood (not recorded which). Every receptor here comes from a woman aged 40-49 years with acute COVID-19.

The chain uses TRBV6-4 and TRBJ2-6, with 7 bases identical to TRBD1. V shed 3 bases and J 0 bases; nucleotides not matched to a gene: 5. The length of the CDR3 is 17 residues. CDR1 is MRHNA and CDR2 is SNTAGT in the germline V gene. Here the CDR3 DNA reads TGTGCCAGCAGTGAGACAGGGAAGCGCTCTGGGGCCAACGTCCTGACTTTC. Protein: CASSETGKRSGANVLTF.

The CDR3 sequence: CASSIQGQPLYLLEQFF. The CDR3 coding sequence is TGTGCCAGCAGCATCCAGGGACAGCCCCTTTATTTGCTTGAGCAGTTCTTC. The chain links TRBV7-9 to TRBJ2-1, with TRBD1 matching 7 bases. Trimming removed 5 bases from V and 9 bases from J; junction bases left unmatched: 19. Germline loops: CDR1 SEHNR, CDR2 FQNEAQ (reference sequence). This CDR3 comprises 17 residues.

V is TRBV5-1 and J is TRBJ2-7; a possible D gene is TRBD1 (6 bases). The CDR3 totals 14 residues. The germline V gene has CDR1 SGHRS and CDR2 YFSETQ. V lost 0 bases and J 0 bases, leaving 7 bases between the germline ends. CDR3 bases: TGCGCCAGCAGCTTGGTGACAGGCTCCTACGAGCAGTACTTC. It specifies CASSLVTGSYEQYF.

V is TRBV3-1 (or the pseudogene TRBV3-2) and J is TRBJ2-5; D uncertain. V gave up 1 base and J gave up 13 bases, with 28 bases separating them. The V gene's germline CDR1 is LGHDT and CDR2 YNNKEL (reference sequence). This CDR3 comprises 17 residues. Written as DNA, the CDR3 is TGTGCCAGCAGCCAAGGCGGTCGTTACAACCGGCCCCCCGAAGCGTACTTC. Protein: CASSQGGRYNRPPEAYF.

This clone was recorded once. V gene TRBV14 combines with J gene TRBJ1-1, with D uncertain. This CDR3 is 14 amino acids long. V lost 6 bases and J lost 8, with 19 bases in between. Looked up from germline, CDR1 is SGHDN and CDR2 is FVKESK. The CDR3 nucleotides are TGTGCCAGCAGATATATCGCGGGAGAGGCCGAAGCTTTCTTT. Residues: CASRYIAGEAEAFF.

The J gene is TRBJ1-2, the V gene TRBV12-3 or TRBV12-4; D ambiguous. V lost 6 bases, J lost 6 bases, and 14 bases lay in between. The CDR3 runs to 13 residues. CDR3 residues: CASSPTLRDGYTF. CDR3 coding DNA: TGTGCCAGCAGCCCCACTTTACGGGATGGCTACACCTTC.

This clone was counted at least ten times. V usage is TRBV7-2 and J usage is TRBJ2-5; TRBD2 matches 14 bases. Germline-derived CDR1 and CDR2 are SGHTA and FQGNSA. CDR3 length: 21 amino acids. Germline trimming cut 0 bases from V and 1 base from J; bases unmatched to any gene: 13. The CDR3 nucleotides read TGTGCCAGCAGCTTAGCTCGCCGGGGACTAGCGGGAGTGGGGGTCCAAGAGACCCAGTACTTC. Protein: CASSLARRGLAGVGVQETQYF.

The chain couples TRBV18 to TRBJ1-2; D not resolved. CDR1 is KGHSH and CDR2 is LQKENI in the germline V gene. V lost 3 bases, J lost 6 bases, and 8 bases lay in between. The CDR3 extends over 12 amino acids. CDR3: CASSPRVDGYTF. The CDR3, as DNA: TGTGCCAGCTCACCCCGAGTTGATGGCTACACCTTC.

The gene calls are TRBV19 and TRBJ1-5; D is uncertain. The CDR3 extends over 14 amino acids. The germline V and J ends were trimmed by 2 bases and 7 bases, with 12 bases remaining between them. Germline V CDR1 and CDR2: LNHDA, SQIVND (reference sequence). The CDR3 coding sequence is TGTGCCAGTAGTATATCCGGGGTATTGCAGCCCCAGCATTTT. This gives the protein CASSISGVLQPQHF.

The V and J genes are TRBV5-1 and TRBJ1-4; TRBD1 is a possible D gene (6 bases). CDR3 length equals 17 residues. The germline CDR1 and CDR2 sequences are SGHRS and YFSETQ. Trimming pared 3 bases from V and 0 bases from J, leaving 15 bases between. The CDR3 here is CASSWGTKRATNEKLFF. In DNA form, the CDR3 reads TGCGCCAGCAGCTGGGGGACAAAAAGAGCAACTAATGAAAAACTGTTTTTT.

The V call is TRBV6-5, the J call TRBJ2-1, with TRBD2 as a possible D gene (6 bases). Per the germline V gene, CDR1 is MNHEY and CDR2 is SVGAGI. The CDR3 runs to 11 residues. V was pared by 8 bases and J by 8 bases, with 10 bases between. In DNA, the CDR3 is TGTGCCAGCTGCGGGGTCGATGAGCAGTTCTTC. It specifies CASCGVDEQFF.

The J gene is TRBJ1-1, the V gene TRBV29-1; the D is unclear. In germline, CDR1 is SQVTM, CDR2 ANQGSEA. This CDR3 contains 13 residues. The V end was cut by 2 bases, the J end by 3 bases, with 10 bases between. The CDR3 reads CSVESLAYTEAFF. For the CDR3, the DNA is TGCAGCGTTGAAAGTCTGGCATACACTGAAGCTTTCTTT.

V is TRBV6-5 and J is TRBJ1-5; perhaps TRBD1 as D (6 bases). The germline V gene has CDR1 MNHEY and CDR2 SVGAGI. V was shortened by 5 bases and J by 6 bases, with 14 bases between the two germline ends. The CDR3 sequence is 14 residues long. In nucleotides, the CDR3 is TGTGCCAGCAGTAGTAACAGGGAATCTCAGCCCCAGCATTTT. Amino acid sequence: CASSSNRESQPQHF.

The chain recombines TRBV9 with TRBJ1-2, with 9 bases aligning to TRBD1. This CDR3 is built from 13 residues. V trimming: 3 bases; J trimming: 5 bases; junction bases outside the gene matches: 2. Germline lookup yields CDR1 SGDLS and CDR2 YYNGEE. For the CDR3, the DNA is TGTGCCAGCAGCGCCGGGACAGGGTATGGCTACACCTTC. This sequence encodes CASSAGTGYGYTF.

This chain links TRBV2 with TRBJ2-3; D possibly corresponds to TRBD2 (5 bases). Trimming cost V 7 bases and J 1 base, with 9 bases left between them. Germline CDR1 is SNHLY and CDR2 is FYNNEI. The CDR3 extends over 13 amino acids. The CDR3 DNA reads as TGTGCCAGCATGAGGACTGGCACAGATACGCAGTATTTT. Protein: CASMRTGTDTQYF.

V gene TRBV29-1 combines with J gene TRBJ1-1, with D perhaps matching TRBD1 (5 bases). Deletions cut 0 bases from V and 8 bases from J, with 19 bases between. The CDR3 consists of 15 residues. The V gene's germline CDR1 is SQVTM and CDR2 ANQGSEA. The CDR3 protein is CSVEDAPGPIGEAFF. The CDR3 DNA follows: TGCAGCGTTGAAGACGCGCCAGGGCCCATCGGCGAAGCTTTCTTT.

V is TRBV5-1 and J is TRBJ1-2, with D unclear. CDR1 and CDR2 (germline): SGHRS, YFSETQ. This CDR3 has 16 amino acids. Trimming removed 3 bases from V and 8 bases from J, with 23 bases in between. The DNA of the CDR3 is TGCGCCAGCAGCTCTAACTCAGGACCGGGAGGCGTGGGCTACACCTTC. Amino acid sequence: CASSSNSGPGGVGYTF.

V usage is TRBV9 and J usage is TRBJ1-2, with 11 bases matching TRBD1. The CDR3 loop spans 17 amino acids. The J segment lost 6 bases and the V segment lost 0 bases, leaving 10 bases of the junction unmatched. The germline V gene encodes CDR1 SGDLS and CDR2 YYNGEE. CDR3 region: CASSVGGTGGGVDGYTF. CDR3 nucleotides: TGTGCCAGCAGCGTAGGAGGGACAGGGGGTGGTGTAGATGGCTACACCTTC.

The chain couples TRBV29-1 to TRBJ1-2; a possible D gene is TRBD1 (5 bases). The germline gives CDR1 SQVTM, CDR2 ANQGSEA. Trimming stripped 6 bases from V and 0 bases from J, with 11 bases between. The CDR3 totals 13 residues. CDR3 nucleotide sequence: TGCAGCGTGTGGGGGGGTTCTAACTATGGCTACACCTTC. It encodes CSVWGGSNYGYTF.

The V call is TRBV7-6, the J call TRBJ1-1, with D uncertain. CDR3 length: 11 amino acids. Germline V lookup: CDR1 SGHVS, CDR2 FNYEAQ. Trimming shortened V by 4 bases and J by 5 bases, and 5 bases separated the two germline ends. The CDR3 region is CASSSETEAFF. The CDR3 nucleotides read TGTGCCAGCAGCTCCGAGACTGAAGCTTTCTTT. Filled out from reference TRBV7-6 and TRBJ1-1, the complete variable domain reads GAGVSQSPRYKVTKRGQDVALRCDPISGHVSLYWYRQALGQGPEFLTYFNYEAQQDKSGLPNDRFSAERPEGSISTLTIQRTEQRDSAMYRCASSSETEAFFGQGTRLTVV.

This clone was seen just once. The DNA of the CDR3 is TGCGCCAGCAGTCGAGCGGGAGCGGAGACAGATACGCAGTATTTT. Translating it yields CASSRAGAETDTQYF. This rearrangement joins TRBV5-1 to TRBJ2-3, with TRBD2 matching over 8 bases. The V gene's germline CDR1 is SGHRS and CDR2 YFSETQ. CDR3 length: 15 residues. The V gene end was trimmed by 5 bases and the J gene end by 3 bases; junction bases not matched to a gene: 8.

This clone is a singleton in its sample. The chain joins TRBV30 to TRBJ1-2; D uncertain. This CDR3 has 12 residues. Germline CDR1 is GTSNPN and CDR2 is SVGIG (reference sequence). The V gene lost 3 bases and the J gene lost 1 base, with 6 bases spanning the gap. CDR3 residues: CAWSGDNYGYTF. The CDR3 coding sequence is TGTGCCTGGAGCGGGGATAACTATGGCTACACCTTC. Looking up the rest from reference TRBV30 and TRBJ1-2 gives the full variable domain: SQTIHQWPATLVQPVGSPLSLECTVEGTSNPNLYWYRQAAGRGLQLLFYSVGIGQISSEVPQNLSASRPQDRQFILSSKKLLLSDSGFYLCAWSGDNYGYTFGSGTRLTVV.

This chain connects TRBV6-1 to TRBJ2-6; D is unclear. The V end lost 2 bases, the J end lost 0 bases, and 5 bases lay between the germline ends. This CDR3 comprises 15 residues. Germline loops: CDR1 MNHNS, CDR2 SASEGT. The CDR3 loop is CASSEQASGANVLTF. The CDR3 region has the DNA TGTGCCAGCAGTGAACAAGCCTCTGGGGCCAACGTCCTGACTTTC.

This clone was counted once. This chain joins TRBV5-1 and TRBJ2-5; 9 positions agree with TRBD1. CDR1 SGHRS and CDR2 YFSETQ come from the germline V gene. This CDR3 has 15 amino acids. V dropped 1 base and J dropped 2; count of bases not matched to a gene: 3. DNA of the CDR3: TGCGCCAGCAGCTTGCAAGACAGGGGGCAAGAGACCCAGTACTTC. Translation: CASSLQDRGQETQYF. The whole variable domain, remainder taken from reference TRBV5-1 and TRBJ2-5, is KAGVTQTPRYLIKTRGQQVTLSCSPISGHRSVSWYQQTPGQGLQFLFEYFSETQRNKGNFPGRFSGRQFSNSRSEMNVSTLELGDSALYLCASSLQDRGQETQYFGPGTRLLVL.

The chain recombines TRBV7-9 with TRBJ2-5, with D tentatively TRBD2 (6 bases). The CDR3 is 18 residues long. V was shortened by 0 bases and J by 5 bases, with 22 bases between the two germline ends. Germline V gene data show CDR1 as SEHNR and CDR2 as FQNEAQ (reference sequence). Here the CDR3 DNA reads TGTGCCAGCAGCTTAGCGAAGTATGGGACTGGGGTGCAGGAGACCCAGTACTTC. This gives the protein CASSLAKYGTGVQETQYF. The full variable domain, completed using reference TRBV7-9 and TRBJ2-5, is DTGVSQNPRHKITKRGQNVTFRCDPISEHNRLYWYRQTLGQGPEFLTYFQNEAQLEKSRLLSDRFSAERPKGSFSTLEIQRTEQGDSAMYLCASSLAKYGTGVQETQYFGPGTRLLVL.

The V and J genes are TRBV15 and TRBJ2-1, with TRBD2 identical over 8 bases. The V and J ends lost 1 base and 2 bases, in that order; junction bases with no gene match: 7. This CDR3 is built from 17 residues. CDR1 is LNHNV and CDR2 is YYDKDF in the germline V gene (reference sequence). CDR3 protein: CATSRGWGREAYNEQFF. The CDR3 bases are TGTGCCACCAGCAGAGGGTGGGGGCGGGAGGCCTACAATGAGCAGTTCTTC.

This clone occurred many times. The CDR3 nucleotides read TGCGCCAGCAGCTCTCTGGGACAGGGCATAACAGATACGCAGTATTTT. Protein sequence: CASSSLGQGITDTQYF. V gene TRBV5-1 combines with J gene TRBJ2-3; 9 nucleotides agree with TRBD1. There are 16 residues in the CDR3. V was pared by 3 bases and J by 3 bases, with 8 bases of the junction left unmatched. Germline V CDR1 and CDR2: SGHRS, YFSETQ.

V usage is TRBV3-1 (or the pseudogene TRBV3-2) and J usage is TRBJ2-2, with TRBD2 matching over 14 bases. Per the germline V gene, CDR1 is LGHDT and CDR2 is YNNKEL (reference sequence). The CDR3 covers 21 residues. The J segment lost 3 bases and the V segment lost 0 bases, leaving 12 bases of the junction unmatched. CDR3 sequence (DNA): TGTGCCAGCAGCCAAGAGGGACTAGCGGGAGAGGCACCAACGGACACCGGGGAGCTGTTTTTT. Protein sequence: CASSQEGLAGEAPTDTGELFF.